This passage covers 32 T cell receptor beta chains from one sample sequenced in a study of cytomegalovirus exposure and HLA in healthy donors. The method was immunoSEQ multiplex PCR; TCRdb's version includes in-frame clones alone and lacks a portion of them. This sample has 100,000 to 120,000 clones, with approximately 90% found just once. The sample taken for sequencing was PBMCs. The receptor source for this set is a woman in her 30s in good health and CMV-seropositive.

This chain uses TRBV6-5 with TRBJ1-5; a weak D match, TRBD1 (5 bases). V gave up 6 bases and J gave up 5 bases, with 17 bases separating them. Germline CDR1 reads MNHEY; CDR2 reads SVGAGI. The CDR3 length is 15 residues. CDR3 bases: TGTGCCAGCAGCCTTAGCTCAGGGCCGGATCAGCCCCAGCATTTT. Translation gives CASSLSSGPDQPQHF.

The chain uses TRBV29-1 and TRBJ2-7; 8 bases map to TRBD2. Per the germline V gene, CDR1 is SQVTM and CDR2 is ANQGSEA. V shed 1 base, J shed 7 bases, and the junction held 12 bases outside the gene matches. The CDR3 has 15 residues. In nucleotides, the CDR3 is TGCAGCGTTGAAGCCCTAGCGGGCGGTAACTTAGAGCAGTACTTC. This gives the protein CSVEALAGGNLEQYF.

This clone has a handful of counts. V is TRBV19 and J is TRBJ2-1; unclear D gene. V was pared by 0 bases and J by 4 bases, with 7 bases between. Per the germline V gene, CDR1 is LNHDA and CDR2 is SQIVND (reference sequence). The CDR3 is made up of 14 amino acids. The CDR3 here is CASSIDEQYNEQFF. CDR3 nucleotide sequence: TGTGCCAGTAGTATAGACGAACAGTACAATGAGCAGTTCTTC.

V gene TRBV2 combines with J gene TRBJ2-1; 8 bases match TRBD2. CDR1 is SNHLY, CDR2 FYNNEI, per germline. V was pared by 2 bases and J by 7 bases, with 13 bases of the junction left unmatched. This CDR3 is built from 17 residues. CDR3 DNA: TGTGCCAGCAGTGAACCGGTTTGGCGGGGGGCTCCAAATGAGCAGTTCTTC. Amino acids: CASSEPVWRGAPNEQFF.

CDR3 nucleotides: TGTGCCAGCAGCTTTAGTAACGAGCAGTACTTC. Translating it yields CASSFSNEQYF. V gene TRBV5-6 combines with J gene TRBJ2-7; D not certain. V gave up 2 bases and J gave up 5 bases, with 5 bases separating them. CDR3 length equals 11 residues. Germline V gene lookup returns CDR1 SGHDT and CDR2 YYEEEE.

The chain is built from TRBV6-1 and TRBJ1-1, with a tentative D call TRBD1 (5 bases). CDR1 and CDR2 from the germline V gene are MNHNS and SASEGT. This CDR3 has 13 residues. The V end lost 2 bases, the J end lost 4 bases, and 8 bases lay between the germline ends. CDR3 sequence: CASSEMGGTEAFF. The CDR3, as DNA: TGTGCCAGCAGTGAAATGGGGGGCACTGAAGCTTTCTTT.

The rearrangement links TRBV18 to TRBJ2-7; D remains unclear. The CDR3 totals 14 residues. With 3 bases removed from V and 3 bases from J, the gap between germline ends came to 12 bases. The V gene's germline CDR1 is KGHSH and CDR2 LQKENI. DNA of the CDR3: TGTGCCAGCTCACCTACAGATCCCTACTACGAGCAGTACTTC. Protein: CASSPTDPYYEQYF.

V gene TRBV27 combines with J gene TRBJ2-3; D is possibly TRBD2 (6 bases). CDR3 length: 15 residues. The V gene lost 5 bases and the J gene lost 5 bases, with 17 bases spanning the gap. Germline V gene lookup returns CDR1 MNHEY and CDR2 SMNVEV (reference sequence). The CDR3 protein is CASSPSTGLVDTQYF. The CDR3, as DNA: TGTGCCAGCAGTCCTTCCACGGGACTCGTAGATACGCAGTATTTT.

This clone was detected only once. The V and J genes are TRBV9 and TRBJ1-2; D might be TRBD1 (6 bases). The CDR3 is 16 amino acids. The V end was cut by 2 bases, the J end by 0 bases, with 14 bases between. CDR1 is SGDLS, CDR2 YYNGEE, per germline. The CDR3 is CASSVNGQMTNYGYTF. The CDR3 DNA sequence: TGTGCCAGCAGCGTCAACGGACAGATGACTAACTATGGCTACACCTTC. Variable domain in full (rest from reference TRBV9 and TRBJ1-2): DSGVTQTPKHLITATGQRVTLRCSPRSGDLSVYWYQQSLDQGLQFLIQYYNGEERAKGNILERFSAQQFPDLHSELNLSSLELGDSALYFCASSVNGQMTNYGYTFGSGTRLTVV.

This chain connects TRBV11-1 to TRBJ2-2; unclear D gene. This CDR3 region has 15 residues. Trimming left V 8 bases short and J 3 bases short, with 16 bases between. Germline assignment: CDR1 SGHAT and CDR2 FQDESV (reference sequence). DNA of the CDR3: TGTGCCAGCGCGTTGAGGCGCGAGGACACCGGGGAGCTGTTTTTT. It specifies CASALRREDTGELFF.

The chain recombines TRBV4-3 with TRBJ1-4; 10 bases map to TRBD1. The V gene end was trimmed by 3 bases and the J gene end by 8 bases; junction bases not matched to a gene: 15. Germline V gene data show CDR1 as LGHNA and CDR2 as YSLEER. The CDR3 totals 18 residues. CDR3 sequence (DNA): TGCGCCAGCAGCCACGCGACAGGGGGCGGCCGAGGTGAGGAAAAACTGTTTTTT. This codes for CASSHATGGGRGEEKLFF.

The chain carries TRBV28 and TRBJ2-3; the D gene is possibly TRBD1 (5 bases). This CDR3 contains 16 residues. V was pared by 2 bases and J by 0 bases, with 12 bases between. Germline-derived CDR1 and CDR2 are MDHEN and SYDVKM. This CDR3 reads CASSLIVTASTDTQYF. The CDR3 coding sequence is TGTGCCAGCAGTTTAATTGTGACAGCTAGCACAGATACGCAGTATTTT.

V and J are TRBV7-9 and TRBJ2-5; TRBD1 is a possible D gene (5 bases). The germline V gene has CDR1 SEHNR and CDR2 FQNEAQ (reference sequence). The CDR3 totals 14 residues. The V end was cut by 1 base, the J end by 4 bases, with 10 bases between. Here the CDR3 reads CASSLGSQGETQYF. The CDR3 DNA reads TGTGCCAGCAGCTTAGGATCGCAGGGAGAGACCCAGTACTTC.

This sequence joins TRBV7-9 and TRBJ1-5, with no clear D. Trimming stripped 5 bases from V and 1 base from J, with 6 bases between. Germline V gives CDR1 SEHNR, CDR2 FQNEAQ (reference sequence). This CDR3 has 13 residues. The CDR3 DNA reads as TGTGCCAGCAGCGCCTACAGCAATCAGCCCCAGCATTTT. Its translation is CASSAYSNQPQHF.

The chain recombines TRBV6-5 with TRBJ1-2; weak D call: TRBD1 (6 bases). The CDR3 is 13 amino acids. CDR1 is MNHEY and CDR2 is SVGAGI in the germline V gene. Between the trimmed V and J ends, which lost 8 bases and 0 bases, there was a span of 10 bases. The CDR3 loop reads CASYRAPNYGYTF. CDR3 in DNA: TGTGCCAGCTACAGGGCTCCTAACTATGGCTACACCTTC.

The sample holds one count of this clone. The chain carries TRBV2 and TRBJ1-1; D might be TRBD1 (5 bases). V lost 3 bases to trimming and J lost 0 bases, with 8 bases between them. This CDR3 spans 14 amino acids. In germline, CDR1 is SNHLY, CDR2 FYNNEI. CDR3 DNA sequence: TGTGCCAGCAGTGACAGGGCCATGAACACTGAAGCTTTCTTT. The encoded protein is CASSDRAMNTEAFF. The full variable domain, its missing parts supplied by reference TRBV2 and TRBJ1-1, is EPEVTQTPSHQVTQMGQEVILRCVPISNHLYFYWYRQILGQKVEFLVSFYNNEISEKSEIFDDQFSVERPDGSNFTLKIRSTKLEDSAMYFCASSDRAMNTEAFFGQGTRLTVV.

This chain uses TRBV7-8 with TRBJ2-1; TRBD1 matches 8 bases. Trimming removed 4 bases from V and 4 bases from J; junction bases left unmatched: 3. Germline values: CDR1 SGHVS, CDR2 FQNEAQ. The CDR3 is 14 residues long. The CDR3 nucleotides read TGTGCCAGCAGCTCGACAGGGGCTTACAATGAGCAGTTCTTC. Translating it yields CASSSTGAYNEQFF.

V and J are TRBV4-1 and TRBJ1-3; 8 nucleotides line up with TRBD1. This CDR3 is 16 amino acids long. The trim removed 0 bases at V and 4 bases at J, leaving 5 bases unmatched. Germline V gene lookup returns CDR1 MGHRA and CDR2 YSYEKL. The CDR3 DNA sequence: TGCGCCAGCAGCCAAGAGAAAAGACAGGGGGGAAACACCATATATTTT. Translated, it gives CASSQEKRQGGNTIYF.

The chain combines TRBV4-2 with TRBJ1-2; 7 bases agree with TRBD1. This CDR3 is 13 amino acids long. V dropped 1 base and J dropped 7; count of bases not matched to a gene: 3. Looked up from germline, CDR1 is LGHNA and CDR2 is YNFKEQ. The CDR3 nucleotides read TGTGCCAGCAGCCAAGGGCCAGGGGGTGGCTACACCTTC. Its protein is CASSQGPGGGYTF.

The chain carries TRBV29-1 and TRBJ2-5; D is uncertain. Germline V gene sequence: CDR1 SQVTM, CDR2 ANQGSEA. Trimming removed 4 bases from V and 5 bases from J, with 11 bases in between. The CDR3 runs to 12 residues. This CDR3 reads CSVVAVAETQYF. CDR3 DNA sequence: TGCAGCGTTGTAGCAGTTGCGGAGACCCAGTACTTC.

The chain is built from TRBV11-2 and TRBJ1-3; no clear D gene. This CDR3 spans 14 amino acids. CDR1 and CDR2 from the germline V gene are SGHAT and FQNNGV. Trimming took off 6 bases at V and 0 bases at J, with 9 bases between the two ends. As DNA, the CDR3 is TGTGCCAGCAGACCCGTCAGCTCTGGAAACACCATATATTTT. It encodes CASRPVSSGNTIYF.

V gene TRBV25-1 combines with J gene TRBJ1-1; D is undetermined. Looked up from germline, CDR1 is MGHDK and CDR2 is SYGVNS. This CDR3 is built from 14 residues. The V gene lost 4 bases and the J gene lost 1 base, with 10 bases spanning the gap. The CDR3 loop is CASSGPTQNTEAFF. The DNA for the CDR3 is TGTGCCAGCAGTGGGCCCACACAGAACACTGAAGCTTTCTTT.

The V gene is TRBV5-1, the J gene TRBJ2-7; D may be TRBD2 (6 bases). V gave up 3 bases and J gave up 5 bases, with 18 bases separating them. The CDR3 totals 15 residues. CDR1 and CDR2 from the germline V gene are SGHRS and YFSETQ. The CDR3 DNA reads as TGCGCCAGCAGCTCAGGGACTTCGGTATCGGACGAGCAGTACTTC. As protein: CASSSGTSVSDEQYF.

This clone was seen more than once but under ten times. The J gene is TRBJ2-3, the V gene TRBV11-2; possible D gene TRBD2, 6 bases. The CDR3 has 12 residues. Germline V gives CDR1 SGHAT, CDR2 FQNNGV. V was cut by 4 bases and J by 7 bases, with 9 bases left in between. CDR3 amino acids: CASSSGGNTQYF. CDR3 in DNA: TGTGCCAGCAGCTCAGGAGGGAATACGCAGTATTTT.

The chain carries TRBV7-6 and TRBJ1-1; D gene unclear. Trimming left V 5 bases short and J 6 bases short, with 10 bases between. This CDR3 is built from 12 residues. Germline V CDR1 and CDR2: SGHVS, FNYEAQ. The CDR3, as DNA: TGTGCCAGCAGCGCAACCAACTCTGAAGCTTTCTTT. Protein sequence: CASSATNSEAFF.

The CDR3 here is CASRVSRQGTGELFF. The CDR3 DNA reads TGTGCCAGCAGGGTCAGCAGGCAAGGAACCGGGGAGCTGTTTTTT. The chain couples TRBV7-9 to TRBJ2-2, with D unclear. This CDR3 region has 15 residues. In germline, CDR1 is SEHNR, CDR2 FQNEAQ (reference sequence). V lost 6 bases, J lost 5 bases, and 16 bases lay in between.

CDR3 region: CASSFLTSGSYNEQFF. CDR3 DNA sequence: TGTGCCAGCAGTTTCTTGACTAGCGGGTCCTACAATGAGCAGTTCTTC. This chain uses TRBV27 with TRBJ2-1; TRBD2 agrees at 10 bases. The CDR3 contains 16 residues. Germline loops: CDR1 MNHEY, CDR2 SMNVEV (reference sequence). After removal of 3 bases from V and 1 base from J, the junction contained 3 bases not matched to a gene.

The gene calls are TRBV29-1 and TRBJ1-1; a possible D gene is TRBD1 (5 bases). Trimming took 4 bases from V and 0 from J, leaving 12 bases between them. The CDR3 runs 14 residues. Per germline, CDR1 SQVTM and CDR2 ANQGSEA. The chain's CDR3 is CSVGYQGLNTEAFF. CDR3 nucleotides: TGCAGCGTTGGGTATCAGGGATTGAACACTGAAGCTTTCTTT.

The CDR3 nucleotides read TGCGCCAGCAGCCCAGACAGGTACAATGAGCAGTTCTTC. Its translation: CASSPDRYNEQFF. This rearrangement joins TRBV4-3 to TRBJ2-1; possible D gene TRBD1, 6 bases. V lost 4 bases and J lost 4, with 8 bases in between. The CDR3 runs to 13 residues. Germline loops: CDR1 LGHNA, CDR2 YSLEER.

This chain uses TRBV15 with TRBJ2-3; D remains ambiguous. The length of the CDR3 is 14 residues. Germline CDR1 is LNHNV and CDR2 is YYDKDF (reference sequence). Trimming shortened V by 0 bases and J by 4 bases, and 8 bases separated the two germline ends. In DNA, the CDR3 is TGTGCCACCAGCAGAGATCCCCACTCAGATACGCAGTATTTT. It translates to CATSRDPHSDTQYF.

The chain is built from TRBV10-3 and TRBJ2-3; 13 nucleotides match TRBD2. The length of the CDR3 is 13 residues. V dropped 7 bases and J dropped 6; count of bases not matched to a gene: 1. The germline CDR1 and CDR2 sequences are ENHRY and SYGVKD. The CDR3 region is CAIKGLAGDTQYF. The CDR3 DNA is TGTGCCATCAAGGGACTAGCGGGGGATACGCAGTATTTT.

The chain has TRBV13 and TRBJ2-3, with 8 bases matching TRBD2. The germline CDR1 and CDR2 sequences are PRHDT and FYEKMQ (reference sequence). The CDR3 sequence is 12 residues long. The ends lost 8 bases at V and 8 bases at J; junction bases unmatched: 6. The CDR3 DNA follows: TGTGCCAGCGGCGGGGGGCCTTCTACGCAGTATTTT. This encodes CASGGGPSTQYF.